This entry lists 11 T cell receptor beta chains sequenced from one sample in a study of molecular identifiers for immune sequencing clone quantification (dated by TCRdb to 2017 to 2018). Libraries were made using PCR. The data were produced on an Illumina HiSeq 4000. TCRdb reprocessed the public reads (quality trimming at Q25 with fastp, clone calling with MiXCR) and kept in-frame beta chains. Identical CDR3 proteins give one entry, which carries the most common genes and DNA. For this sample there are about 640,000 distinct CDR3 sequences; 20% appear just once. The top ten clones comprise roughly 0.83% of the sample. The sequenced sample consisted of naive CD8+ T cells from blood, with Jurkat cell RNA spiked in. The cell subset or site label of this sample denotes: FACS-sorted CD8+CD4-CCR7+CD45RA+ naive T cells. The origin of the receptors is a human donor in good health. Some libraries in this study had Jurkat cell RNA spiked in.

Remarks on this clonotype: Compared with germline, one end of the junction differs, possibly owing to a read error. V is TRBV13 and J is TRBJ1-4; D gene unclear. The germline V gene has CDR1 PRHDT and CDR2 FYEKMQ (reference sequence). CDR3 length: 12 amino acids. DNA of the CDR3: TGTGCCAGCAGCTTAGAAAATGAAAAACTGTCTTTT. It encodes CASSLENEKLSF. The whole variable domain, filled in from reference TRBV13 and TRBJ1-4, reads AAGVIQSPRHLIKEKRETATLKCYPIPRHDTVYWYQQGPGQDPQFLISFYEKMQSDKGSIPDRFSAQQFSDYHSELNMSSLELGDSALYFCASSLENEKLSFGSGTQLSVL.

This clonotype was recorded many times. V gene TRBV20-1 combines with J gene TRBJ2-2, with 11 bases lining up with TRBD1. Germline V gene data show CDR1 as DFQATT and CDR2 as SNEGSKA (reference sequence). V shed 1 base and J 6 bases; nucleotides not matched to a gene: 4. The CDR3 has 15 residues. The CDR3 here is CSARGGQGAAGELFF. For the CDR3, the DNA is TGCAGTGCTAGAGGCGGACAGGGGGCTGCCGGGGAGCTGTTTTTT.

Concerning this clonotype: A much more abundant neighbour one base away suggests this may be a read error. J is TRBJ1-4 and V is TRBV5-1; D remains unclear. The CDR3 runs to 14 residues. CDR1 is SGHRS and CDR2 is YFSETQ in the germline V gene. The chain's CDR3 is CASSLHGLNGKLFF. The CDR3 nucleotides are TGCGCCAGCAGCTTGCACGGCCTTAATGGAAAACTGTTTTTT.

There are many counts of this clonotype. The chain is built from TRBV13 and TRBJ2-5, with D possibly TRBD2 on 6 matching bases. Per the germline V gene, CDR1 is PRHDT and CDR2 is FYEKMQ (reference sequence). Trimming stripped 6 bases from V and 1 base from J, with 12 bases between. CDR3 length: 14 amino acids. CDR3 loop: CASRTLAIQETQYF. In nucleotides, the CDR3 is TGTGCCAGCAGGACGCTAGCGATCCAAGAGACCCAGTACTTC.

Concerning this clonotype itself: This may come from a read error, since a much larger clone is one base off. This chain uses TRBV20-1 with TRBJ2-7; weak D call: TRBD1 (6 bases). Trimming shortened V by 2 bases and J by 1 base, and 12 bases separated the two germline ends. CDR1 is DFQATT, CDR2 SNEGSKA, per germline (reference sequence). The CDR3 runs to 14 residues. The CDR3, as DNA: TGCAGTGCTAGAAACAGGGTGGGATCCTACGAGCAGTACTTC. Its translation is CSARNRVGSYEQYF.

This clonotype was observed a few times. The chain carries TRBV10-2 and TRBJ1-2, with 9 nucleotides matching TRBD1. The CDR3 is 14 residues long. The V segment lost 9 bases and the J segment 5 bases; nucleotides outside the gene matches: 10. The germline V gene encodes CDR1 WSHSY and CDR2 SAAADI. This chain's CDR3 is CARPRDRVTYGYTF. The CDR3 DNA follows: TGCGCCAGACCAAGGGACAGGGTTACTTATGGCTACACCTTC.

This clonotype was seen a few times. This chain connects TRBV7-9 to TRBJ2-7; D remains ambiguous. V was pared by 5 bases and J by 3 bases, with 8 bases between. This CDR3 has 12 amino acids. CDR1 is SEHNR, CDR2 FQNEAQ, per germline (reference sequence). CDR3 DNA: TGTGCCAGCAGCCACCTCAACTACGAGCAGTACTTC. This sequence encodes CASSHLNYEQYF.

This clonotype came up many times. The CDR3 coding sequence is TGCGCCAGCAGCCAAGGTTGGGGGCGGTACGAGCAGTACTTC. Its protein is CASSQGWGRYEQYF. The V and J genes are TRBV4-3 and TRBJ2-7, with D perhaps matching TRBD1 (6 bases). Germline V gives CDR1 LGHNA, CDR2 YSLEER. Trimming took off 1 base at V and 4 bases at J, with 11 bases between the two ends. The CDR3 length is 14 residues.

In the case of this clonotype: This sequence may be a read error, since a much larger clone differs from it by one base. Likely a read error: the CDR3 ends without its conserved phenylalanine or tryptophan. The rearrangement uses TRBV27 and TRBJ2-7; 10 nucleotides line up with TRBD2. The germline CDR1 and CDR2 sequences are MNHEY and SMNVEV (reference sequence). Trimming took 2 bases from V and 2 from J; bases not matched to a gene: 3. This CDR3 region has 15 residues. In DNA form, the CDR3 reads TGTGCCAGCAGTTTAGTACTAGCGGGGACCTACGAGCAGTACCTC. It yields the protein CASSLVLAGTYEQYL.

This clonotype was found a few times. This chain uses TRBV10-1 with TRBJ2-5; 11 nucleotides line up with TRBD2. V dropped 10 bases and J dropped 2; count of bases not matched to a gene: 15. The V gene's germline CDR1 is WNHNN and CDR2 SYGVQD (reference sequence). This CDR3 spans 17 amino acids. CDR3 sequence: CAKNLAGGPLVQETQYF. The CDR3 region has the DNA TGCGCCAAAAACCTAGCGGGGGGCCCCCTCGTTCAAGAGACCCAGTACTTC.

This clonotype has just a few counts. V is TRBV25-1 and J is TRBJ2-7; D remains unclear. Germline V gives CDR1 MGHDK, CDR2 SYGVNS. V lost 1 base and J lost 5, with 9 bases in between. The CDR3 has 13 residues. The CDR3 nucleotides are TGTGCCAGCAGTGAATTCAGGTACAACGAGCAGTACTTC. Translating it yields CASSEFRYNEQYF.